A selection of T cell receptor beta chains follows, all from one sample in a study of sequential checkpoint blockade in melanoma. Clones were read by immunoSEQ multiplex PCR, and TCRdb kept only the in-frame ones, dropping some. This repertoire shows around 30,000 clones, approximately 81% found once; its top ten account for 15% to 20%. The sample here was CD8+ T cells sorted from blood (inferred from file names), taken from a patient given nivolumab and ipilimumab in sequence. These receptors were obtained from a human donor with melanoma. CDR3s include the opening cysteine and the closing phenylalanine or tryptophan. A D gene is named only where the DNA matches it firmly. The size entry is marked missing in some rows and otherwise reads once, few, many or a size class.

V: TRBV28; size: -; J: TRBJ1-5; D: -; DNA: TGTGCCAGCAGTTTAAGGGGGTTCGACCAGCCCCAGCATTTT; CDR3: CASSLRGFDQPQHF
V: TRBV7-8; size: once; J: TRBJ1-4; D: TRBD1; DNA: TGTGCCAGCAGTACGACAGGGGGACCTTATGAAAAACTGTTTTTT; CDR3: CASSTTGGPYEKLFF
V: TRBV5-8; size: -; J: TRBJ2-5; D: -; DNA: TGTGCCAGCAGCTTGGAGGAGGGGGCGAGGGGAGAGACCCAGTACTTC; CDR3: CASSLEEGARGETQYF
V: TRBV5-1; size: -; J: TRBJ2-1; D: TRBD2; DNA: TGCGCCAGCAGCTTGGGGACTAGCGGGAGAATACATGAGCAGTTCTTC; CDR3: CASSLGTSGRIHEQFF
V: TRBV4-1; size: -; J: TRBJ1-1; D: -; DNA: TGCGCCAGCAGCCATGATCAGGGATCGTGGAACACTGAAGCTTTCTTT; CDR3: CASSHDQGSWNTEAFF
V: TRBV30; size: -; J: TRBJ1-5; D: -; DNA: TGTGCCTGGAACCTAGGGGGGGTTGATCAGCCCCAGCATTTT; CDR3: CAWNLGGVDQPQHF
V: TRBV7-6; size: -; J: TRBJ2-7; D: -; DNA: TGTGCCAGCAGCCCAGAGGGCAGGGGATACGAGCAGTACTTC; CDR3: CASSPEGRGYEQYF
V: TRBV6-6; size: -; J: TRBJ2-7; D: -; DNA: TGTGCCAGCAGTCCTCAGGGGTTTATCTACGAGCAGTACTTC; CDR3: CASSPQGFIYEQYF
V: TRBV19; size: -; J: TRBJ1-1; D: TRBD1; DNA: TGTGCCAGTAGTATAGGACAGGGTAACACTGAAGCTTTCTTT; CDR3: CASSIGQGNTEAFF
V: TRBV28; size: -; J: TRBJ2-2; D: -; DNA: TGTGCCAGCAGCGCGAGTAGAACGAACACCGGGGAGCTGTTTTTT; CDR3: CASSASRTNTGELFF
V: TRBV30; size: -; J: TRBJ1-1; D: TRBD1; DNA: TGTGCCTGGAGTGTACAGGGGGCCTATAACACTGAAGCTTTCTTT; CDR3: CAWSVQGAYNTEAFF
V: TRBV7-9; size: -; J: TRBJ2-5; D: -; DNA: TGTGCCAGCAGCCACGACAGAGAAGAGACCCAGTACTTC; CDR3: CASSHDREETQYF
V: TRBV27; size: -; J: TRBJ2-1; D: -; DNA: TGTGCCAGCACGCTCAGGGCACCCTCCTACAATGAGCAGTTCTTC; CDR3: CASTLRAPSYNEQFF
V: TRBV10-1; size: -; J: TRBJ2-1; D: -; DNA: TGCGCCAGCAGTGCGGGGATACTCAATGAGCAGTTCTTC; CDR3: CASSAGILNEQFF
V: TRBV19; size: -; J: TRBJ2-7; D: TRBD2; DNA: TGTGCCAGTAGTTCAGGACTAGTCCTGAACGAGCAGTACTTC; CDR3: CASSSGLVLNEQYF
V: TRBV15; size: once; J: TRBJ2-5; D: TRBD1; DNA: TGTGCCACCAGCAGAGGCTTAAAAGGGACAGGGACATACCAAGAGACCCAGTACTTC; CDR3: CATSRGLKGTGTYQETQYF
V: TRBV10-3; size: -; J: TRBJ2-7; D: -; DNA: TGTGCCATCAGTGACGGGGATGGGTACGAGCAGTACTTC; CDR3: CAISDGDGYEQYF
V: TRBV5-6; size: -; J: TRBJ1-4; D: TRBD1; DNA: TGTGCCAGCAGCTTGGCGGAGGGGGCGATTGCAACTAATGAAAAACTGTTTTTT; CDR3: CASSLAEGAIATNEKLFF
V: TRBV10-2; size: -; J: TRBJ2-7; D: -; DNA: TGCGCCAGCAGCCCGTTGAGGGGGGCGGGAGACTACGAGCAGTACTTC; CDR3: CASSPLRGAGDYEQYF
V: TRBV30; size: once; J: TRBJ2-1; D: -; DNA: TGTGCCTGGAGAGGAGGGCTAGTTAGGACAAATGAGCAGTTCTTC; CDR3: CAWRGGLVRTNEQFF
V: TRBV5-8; size: once; J: TRBJ1-4; D: -; DNA: TGTGCCAGCAGCCCCACCGGCAGGGCAAAACTGTTTTTT; CDR3: CASSPTGRAKLFF
V: TRBV10-3; size: few; J: TRBJ2-7; D: -; DNA: TGTGCCATCAGTGAGTCTGAGTACTACGAGCAGTACTTC; CDR3: CAISESEYYEQYF
V: TRBV19; size: -; J: TRBJ1-4; D: -; DNA: TGTGCCAGTAGTACTTCTACAGGGTTAGGTGAAAAACTGTTTTTT; CDR3: CASSTSTGLGEKLFF
V: TRBV4-1; size: -; J: TRBJ2-1; D: -; DNA: TGCGCCAGCAGCCTGACTAGCTCCTACAATGAGCAGTTCTTC; CDR3: CASSLTSSYNEQFF
V: TRBV5-4; size: -; J: TRBJ2-7; D: TRBD2; DNA: TGTGCCAGCAGCCTGACTAGCGGGGGATACGAGCAGTACTTC; CDR3: CASSLTSGGYEQYF
V: TRBV30; size: -; J: TRBJ2-7; D: -; DNA: TGTGCCTGGAGTCCCCTGGGGAGGTCCGCCTACGAGCAGTACTTC; CDR3: CAWSPLGRSAYEQYF
V: TRBV6-5; size: -; J: TRBJ1-5; D: -; DNA: TGTGCCAGCAGTTACTCGCGGGGTCAGCCCCAGCATTTT; CDR3: CASSYSRGQPQHF
V: TRBV28; size: -; J: TRBJ2-7; D: TRBD2; DNA: TGTGCCAGCAGTTTCGAACTAGCGGGGGGGCAAGGTGAGCAGTACTTC; CDR3: CASSFELAGGQGEQYF
V: TRBV27; size: once; J: TRBJ2-1; D: -; DNA: TGTGCCAGCGGTGCCACGAGCTCCTACAATGAGCAGTTCTTC; CDR3: CASGATSSYNEQFF
V: TRBV9; size: -; J: TRBJ1-1; D: TRBD1; DNA: TGTGCCAGCAGCGTAGGGGGACAGGGGGTTGGGGAAGCTTTCTTT; CDR3: CASSVGGQGVGEAFF
V: TRBV5-8; size: once; J: TRBJ2-3; D: -; DNA: TGTGCCAGCAGCCGGGTTGGGGGCGAGACAGATACGCAGTATTTT; CDR3: CASSRVGGETDTQYF
V: TRBV7-9; size: -; J: TRBJ2-4; D: -; DNA: TGTGCCAGCAGCTCACGACAGGGACTAGCCAAAAACATTCAGTACTTC; CDR3: CASSSRQGLAKNIQYF
V: TRBV7-2; size: few; J: TRBJ1-1; D: TRBD1; DNA: TGTGCCAGCAGCTTCCGCGGACAGGGCGACACTGAAGCTTTCTTT; CDR3: CASSFRGQGDTEAFF
V: TRBV7-9; size: -; J: TRBJ2-5; D: TRBD1; DNA: TGTGCCAGCAGCCCGAGGACAGGGATCGGTGGAGAGACCCAGTACTTC; CDR3: CASSPRTGIGGETQYF
V: TRBV13; size: -; J: TRBJ2-7; D: TRBD2; DNA: TGTGCCAGCAGCTCCCTTGAGCGGGGGGACGAGCAGTACTTC; CDR3: CASSSLERGDEQYF
V: TRBV7-2; size: -; J: TRBJ1-1; D: -; DNA: TGTGCCAGCAGCTTAAGGAGGTTGTCGAACACTGAAGCTTTCTTT; CDR3: CASSLRRLSNTEAFF
V: TRBV18; size: -; J: TRBJ2-6; D: TRBD1; DNA: TGTGCCAGCTCACCATTCAGGGGGCCTCTACGCGGGGCCAACGTCCTGACTTTC; CDR3: CASSPFRGPLRGANVLTF
V: TRBV19; size: few; J: TRBJ1-4; D: -; DNA: TGTGCCAGTCGGGGACTCTTAGAGTATGAAAAACTGTTTTTT; CDR3: CASRGLLEYEKLFF
V: TRBV19; size: -; J: TRBJ2-7; D: TRBD1; DNA: TGTGCCAGTAGTATCCGGGACAGGGTCCACGAGCAGTACTTC; CDR3: CASSIRDRVHEQYF
V: TRBV6-5; size: once; J: TRBJ1-2; D: -; DNA: TGTGCCAGCAGCCAGGGAATAGTCCGAGGCTACACCTTC; CDR3: CASSQGIVRGYTF
V: TRBV7-9; size: few; J: TRBJ1-2; D: -; DNA: TGTGCCAGCAGCCTAGACGGTGGCTATGGCTACACCTTC; CDR3: CASSLDGGYGYTF
V: TRBV9; size: -; J: TRBJ2-7; D: -; DNA: TGTGCCAGCAGCCCAGCAGGGGTCTCCTACGAGCAGTACTTC; CDR3: CASSPAGVSYEQYF
V: TRBV28; size: -; J: TRBJ2-7; D: TRBD2; DNA: TGTGCCAGCAGTGATAGCGGGGTCGCCTACGAGCAGTACTTC; CDR3: CASSDSGVAYEQYF
V: TRBV4-2; size: once; J: TRBJ1-1; D: -; DNA: TGTGCCAGCAGCCAAGATAACGGGTTGGCCACTGAAGCTTTCTTT; CDR3: CASSQDNGLATEAFF